This TCR beta chain was sequenced during a study of T cell changes during pregnancy in multiple sclerosis. Germline trimming cut 4 bases from V and 7 bases from J; bases unmatched to any gene: 12. The CDR3 is made up of 15 amino acids. Germline V lookup: CDR1 SGHDN, CDR2 FVKESK. The protocol was immunoSEQ multiplex PCR, while the TCRdb copy is restricted to in-frame clones and leaves out a portion. The sample contains about 80,000 clones, around 90% of which appear only once. The rearrangement joins TRBV14 to TRBJ1-1; 7 nucleotides line up with TRBD1. The receptor was isolated from a female donor with multiple sclerosis, enrolled in a pregnancy study. The material sequenced was peripheral blood, taken before pregnancy. The CDR3 is CASSPNQGTVNEAFF. DNA for the CDR3: TGTGCCAGCAGCCCGAATCAAGGGACAGTGAATGAAGCTTTCTTT.